What follows are 23 T cell receptor beta chains derived from one specimen sequenced in a study of tumor-infiltrating lymphocytes in primary liver carcinoma. The investigators made TCR beta cDNA from roughly 0.45 ug total RNA, using a constant-region primer. Library construction for TCR beta comprised three nested multiplex PCR rounds performed with slightly modified ARM-PCR. The first two PCR rounds, around 10 cycles each, used TRBV1-TRBV30 forward primers and a C-beta reverse primer. TCRdb passed the multiplex PCR reads through MiXCR, listing each CDR3 protein once. Among approximately 120,000 distinct CDR3 sequences listed, roughly three fifths were seen once. The tissue used was unsorted bulk material of roughly 17-31 mg. RNA and DNA were co-extracted from it with the AllPrep DNA/RNA mini kit. The source material was liver tumor tissue from sampling region 3. The subset was: tumor region T3, left-lateral pole. Every receptor here comes from a woman in her fifties or sixties with primary liver carcinoma and hepatitis B virus infection.

This clonotype has just a few counts. Just one base apart from a much larger clone, this may be a read error. The V call is TRBV6-1, the J call TRBJ1-1, with TRBD1 identical over 7 bases. The germline gives CDR1 MNHNS, CDR2 SASEGT. Losses at the gene ends were 0 bases for V and 0 bases for J; bases not matched to a gene: 1. The CDR3 contains 15 residues. CDR3 bases: TGTGCCAGCAGTGAAGCTGACAGGGTGAACACTGAAGCTTTCTTT. This translates into CASSEADRVNTEAFF.

This clonotype rates as medium-sized. The gene calls are TRBV11-2 and TRBJ1-4, with D possibly matching TRBD1 (6 bases). Germline lookup yields CDR1 SGHAT and CDR2 FQNNGV. CDR3 size: 17 residues. Trimming cost V 2 bases and J 1 base, with 14 bases left between them. The DNA for the CDR3 is TGTGCCAGCAGCTTACAACGAACAGGGCAAACTAATGAAAAACTGTTTTTT. Its protein product is CASSLQRTGQTNEKLFF.

This clonotype appeared a few times. The chain combines TRBV30 with TRBJ2-3; D may match TRBD1 or TRBD2 (6 bases each). V was clipped by 3 bases and J by 2 bases, with 12 bases between them. The germline V gene encodes CDR1 GTSNPN and CDR2 SVGIG (reference sequence). The CDR3 spans 14 residues. The CDR3 reads CAWSQGGYTDTQYF. CDR3 coding DNA: TGTGCCTGGAGCCAAGGGGGGTACACAGATACGCAGTATTTT.

This chain connects TRBV12-3 or TRBV12-4 to TRBJ2-1, with 10 bases lining up with TRBD2. This CDR3 region has 15 residues. V dropped 9 bases and J dropped 3; count of bases not matched to a gene: 8. This chain's CDR3 is CASSLGLAFYNEQFF. The DNA of the CDR3 is TGTGCCAGTAGCCTGGGACTAGCGTTCTACAATGAGCAGTTCTTC.

This clonotype appeared many times. V usage is TRBV12-3 or TRBV12-4 and J usage is TRBJ2-2; D is uncertain. V dropped 3 bases and J dropped 0 bases, with 11 bases sitting between them. The CDR3 runs 16 residues. The CDR3 spells CASSFPAQTNTGELFF. Written as DNA, the CDR3 is TGTGCCAGCAGTTTTCCGGCGCAAACGAACACCGGGGAGCTGTTTTTT.

As for this clonotype: At one boundary the junction diverges from the germline segment, which might be a read error. The chain employs TRBV5-1 and TRBJ2-5; D is ambiguous. Germline CDR1 is SGHRS and CDR2 is YFSETQ. The CDR3 runs to 14 residues. This CDR3 reads CASSHPSFQETHYF. In DNA, the CDR3 is TGCGCCAGCAGCCATCCATCCTTCCAAGAGACCCACTACTTC.

A few counts support this clonotype. V is TRBV5-1 and J is TRBJ2-3; no reliable D call. The CDR3 sequence is 13 residues long. Germline V lookup: CDR1 SGHRS, CDR2 YFSETQ. V lost 2 bases and J 0 bases, leaving 4 bases between the germline ends. The CDR3 bases are TGCGCCAGCAGCTTTGCTAGCACAGATACGCAGTATTTT. Its translation: CASSFASTDTQYF.

For this clonotype: Just one base apart from a much larger clone, this may be a read error. The chain couples TRBV12-3 or TRBV12-4 to TRBJ1-1; D is uncertain. The length of the CDR3 is 11 residues. CDR3 DNA sequence: TGTACCAGCAGTTTAACCACTGAAGCTTTCTTT. As protein: CTSSLTTEAFF.

Comment on this clonotype: A much larger clone differs from this one at a single base, so this may be a read error. The chain employs TRBV14 and TRBJ1-1; D call uncertain. CDR3 length: 15 residues. Germline V CDR1 and CDR2: SGHDN, FVKESK. Here the CDR3 reads CASNQTARRNTEAFF. CDR3 coding DNA: TGTGCCAGCAACCAAACAGCCCGACGTAACACTGAAGCTTTCTTT.

This clonotype came up many times. The gene calls are TRBV14 and TRBJ2-2, with 11 bases that match TRBD2. This CDR3 spans 15 amino acids. Per the germline V gene, CDR1 is SGHDN and CDR2 is FVKESK. Unmatched junction bases numbered 1, after V lost 3 bases and J lost 4 bases. CDR3 amino acids: CASSHGLAGTGELFF. The CDR3 DNA follows: TGTGCCAGCAGCCACGGACTAGCGGGCACCGGGGAGCTGTTTTTT.

This chain connects TRBV10-1 to TRBJ2-5, with TRBD2 matching 8 bases. V shed 3 bases, J shed 2 bases, and the junction held 2 bases outside the gene matches. The CDR3 has 14 amino acids. Germline values: CDR1 WNHNN, CDR2 SYGVQD (reference sequence). Here the CDR3 reads CASSDGGAQETQYF. The DNA of the CDR3 is TGCGCCAGCAGTGACGGGGGGGCGCAAGAGACCCAGTACTTC.

This clonotype has ten or more counts. This chain uses TRBV10-1 with TRBJ2-1; D might be TRBD2 (6 bases). V was shortened by 0 bases and J by 10 bases, with 7 bases between the two germline ends. Germline-derived CDR1 and CDR2 are WNHNN and SYGVQD (reference sequence). The CDR3 contains 12 residues. CDR3: CASSESGREQFF. DNA of the CDR3: TGCGCCAGCAGTGAGTCTGGGAGGGAGCAGTTCTTC.

Details on this clonotype: One end of the junction varies from germline; a read error may be responsible. This sequence joins TRBV5-6 and TRBJ2-3; a weak D match, TRBD2 (6 bases). CDR1 and CDR2 from the germline V gene are SGHDT and YYEEEE. There are 14 residues in the CDR3. The CDR3 here is CTSSRRAITDAQYF. CDR3 bases: TGTACCAGCAGCCGGAGGGCGATCACAGATGCGCAGTATTTT.

This clonotype was seen a few times. This chain connects TRBV12-3 or TRBV12-4 to TRBJ2-7; 12 nucleotides line up with TRBD2. The trim removed 5 bases at V and 3 bases at J, leaving 17 bases unmatched. The CDR3 has 19 residues. The CDR3: CASSPRTSGTIKRSYEQYF. Written as DNA, the CDR3 is TGTGCCAGCAGTCCGCGGACTAGCGGGACGATAAAACGAAGCTACGAGCAGTACTTC.

Here the CDR3 reads CASSLEVSGISGNTIYF. The DNA for the CDR3 is TGCGCCAGCAGCTTGGAGGTGTCGGGCATTTCTGGAAACACCATATATTTT. V is TRBV5-1 and J is TRBJ1-3, with D unresolved. Germline loops: CDR1 SGHRS, CDR2 YFSETQ. The CDR3 length is 17 residues. Trimming took 0 bases from V and 1 from J, leaving 14 bases between them.

The sample holds many counts of this clonotype. V is TRBV29-1 and J is TRBJ2-3; 10 bases map to TRBD2. V shed 7 bases, J shed 5 bases, and the junction held 9 bases outside the gene matches. In germline, CDR1 is SQVTM, CDR2 ANQGSEA. This CDR3 has 14 residues. The CDR3 sequence: CSGGASGSRDTQYF. DNA for the CDR3: TGCAGCGGGGGGGCTAGCGGGAGTCGAGATACGCAGTATTTT.

Comment on this clonotype: The CDR3 does not close with the conserved phenylalanine or tryptophan, likely indicating a read error. Because the CDR3's place on the DNA is in doubt, the DNA is left out and the CDR3 is given as listed by TCRdb. V and J are TRBV11-2 and TRBJ1-5. Inclusive of both ends, the CDR3 amounts to 14 amino acids. The germline gives CDR1 SGHAT, CDR2 FQNNGV. CDR3 sequence reads: CASSLGQVGQPQHS.

About this clonotype itself: Because it lacks the conserved phenylalanine or tryptophan at the end, this CDR3 is likely a read error. The rearrangement joins TRBV4-2 to TRBJ2-7; D is perhaps TRBD1 (7 bases). Per germline, CDR1 LGHNA and CDR2 YNFKEQ. This CDR3 has 15 amino acids. The CDR3 sequence: CASGQDPRGRDKQYL. In DNA, the CDR3 is TGTGCCAGCGGCCAAGACCCAAGGGGGCGGGACAAGCAGTACCTC.

In the case of this clonotype: A read error may be the cause here, since a much bigger clone is one base away. The J gene is TRBJ2-3, the V gene TRBV5-4, with unresolved D. The CDR3 is made up of 15 amino acids. Germline-derived CDR1 and CDR2 are SGHNT and YYREEE (reference sequence). V was cut by 2 bases and J by 3 bases, with 13 bases left in between. CDR3 DNA sequence: TGTGCCAGCAGCTTAGGCAGCCCCGGGACAGATACGCAGTATTTT. Residues: CASSLGSPGTDTQYF. The full variable domain, with the rest looked up from reference TRBV5-4 and TRBJ2-3, is ETGVTQSPTHLIKTRGQQVTLRCSSQSGHNTVSWYQQALGQGPQFIFQYYREEENGRGNFPPRFSGLQFPNYSSELNVNALELDDSALYLCASSLGSPGTDTQYFGPGTRLTVL.

To note about this clonotype: A much larger clone differs by one base, so this may be a read error. The V and J genes are TRBV28 and TRBJ1-2, with TRBD1 matching over 8 bases. CDR3 length: 12 amino acids. The V gene's germline CDR1 is MDHEN and CDR2 SYDVKM. V shed 10 bases and J 7 bases; nucleotides not matched to a gene: 8. The CDR3, as DNA: TGTGCCACCGGGACAGGACCCTGTGGCTACACCTTC. Protein product: CATGTGPCGYTF.

With respect to this clonotype: The conserved phenylalanine or tryptophan is not found at the CDR3 terminus, so this likely reflects a read error. The chain joins TRBV28 to TRBJ2-3; possible D gene TRBD2, 7 bases. In germline, CDR1 is MDHEN, CDR2 SYDVKM. Trimming removed 5 bases from V and 0 bases from J, with 15 bases in between. The CDR3 has 16 amino acids. The CDR3 loop reads CASSPYGGASTDTQYS. The CDR3 DNA reads as TGTGCCAGCAGTCCATATGGGGGGGCCAGCACAGATACGCAGTATTCT.

Points on this clonotype: Lacking the conserved final phenylalanine or tryptophan, this CDR3 likely reflects a read error. This rearrangement joins TRBV11-2 to TRBJ2-6; either TRBD1 or TRBD2 may supply D (5 bases each). CDR1 and CDR2 from the germline V gene are SGHAT and FQNNGV. This CDR3 is built from 15 residues. The CDR3 loop is CASSLGDAGANVLTL. The CDR3 region has the DNA TGTGCAAGCAGCTTAGGGGACGCAGGGGCCAACGTCCTGACTTTA.

This clonotype has a count of ten or more. The rearrangement uses TRBV28 and TRBJ1-4; D ambiguous. Germline CDR1 and CDR2: MDHEN and SYDVKM. CDR3 size: 14 residues. V lost 3 bases and J 7 bases, leaving 12 bases between the germline ends. CDR3 sequence (DNA): TGTGCCAGCAGTTTTGGACTGTCAAGTGAAAAACTGTTTTTT. It is translated as CASSFGLSSEKLFF.